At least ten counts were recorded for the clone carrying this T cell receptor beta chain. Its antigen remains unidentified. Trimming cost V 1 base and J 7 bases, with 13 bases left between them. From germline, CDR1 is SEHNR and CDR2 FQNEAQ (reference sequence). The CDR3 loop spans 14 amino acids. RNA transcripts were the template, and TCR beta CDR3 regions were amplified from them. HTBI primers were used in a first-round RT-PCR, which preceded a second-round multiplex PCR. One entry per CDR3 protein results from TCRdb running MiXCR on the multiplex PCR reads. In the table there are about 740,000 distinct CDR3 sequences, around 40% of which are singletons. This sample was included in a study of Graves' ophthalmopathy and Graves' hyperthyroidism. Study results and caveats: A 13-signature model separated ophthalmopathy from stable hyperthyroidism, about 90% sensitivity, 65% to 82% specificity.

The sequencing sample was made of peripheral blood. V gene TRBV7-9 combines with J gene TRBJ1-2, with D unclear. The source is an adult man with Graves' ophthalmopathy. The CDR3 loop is CASSLDAAPSGYTF. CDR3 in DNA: TGTGCCAGCAGCTTAGACGCGGCTCCAAGTGGCTACACCTTC.